This TCR beta chain originates from a study of T-cell reconstitution after alpha-beta-depleted transplantation in children. At least ten counts were recorded for this clonotype. Unique molecular identifiers were used to barcode this TCRbeta library. TCRdb used MiXCR to reprocess the PCR reads, holding one entry per CDR3 protein. Of around 600,000 distinct CDR3 sequences in the sample, approximately 16% are singletons; the top ten hold approximately 1%. There are 14 residues in the CDR3. V was clipped by 5 bases and J by 0 bases, with 10 bases between them. Here the sequenced sample was PBMCs from the stem cell graft donor, taken from the stem cell graft. The receptor was derived from a human donor who donated a stem cell graft to a child with acute myeloid leukemia. The rearrangement links TRBV12-3 or TRBV12-4 to TRBJ2-5; tentative D call: TRBD1 (6 bases). CDR3 DNA: TGTGCCAGCAGTCCGCAGGGGTACCAAGAGACCCAGTACTTC. This codes for CASSPQGYQETQYF.